This T cell receptor beta chain appears in the sequencing data of a study of blood T cells in healthy people across ages. Healthy Russian Caucasian donors spanned ages about 6 to 100 years. Next came a second PCR, run for about 7 to 12 cycles, which used a sample-barcoded 5' primer along with a J-beta primer mix. TCRdb reprocessed the 5' RACE reads with MiXCR, giving one entry per CDR3 protein. This table holds 540,000 or so distinct CDR3 sequences, 27% found once. The source material was blood. The sequence derives from an older woman in good health.

The DNA for the CDR3 is TGTGCCAGCACTACAACCTCTGAAGCTTTCTTT. It codes for CASTTTSEAFF. J is TRBJ1-1 and V is TRBV12-3 or TRBV12-4; no clear D gene. The CDR3 is 11 residues long. Trimming left V 7 bases short and J 6 bases short, with 9 bases between.